A selection of T cell receptor beta chains follows, all from one sample in a study of shared clonotypes between healthy human individuals. TCRdb's table, derived via immunoSEQ multiplex PCR, lists solely in-frame clones and lacks some. Of some 2,500,000 clones in the sample, 93% were seen once. Sequencing was performed on naive CD4+ T cells from PBMCs. The receptors come from a man between 18 and 35 years old in good health. Some clones in this sample may be carry-over from other donors' samples. Each CDR3 is given with its conserved first and last residue. A D gene is named only where the DNA matches it firmly. Clone size is not always given. Where it is, it says once, few, many or a class for expanded clones.

d_gene	abundance	v_gene	j_gene	CDR3nt	CDR3aa
-	-	TRBV6-5	TRBJ2-1	TGTGCCAGCCGACCCGAGCGGAATGAGCAGTTCTTC	CASRPERNEQFF
-	-	TRBV5-8	TRBJ2-4	TGTGCCAGCAGCTTGCTCTTAAGGACTAACCTAGCCAAAAACATTCAGTACTTC	CASSLLLRTNLAKNIQYF
TRBD1	-	TRBV7-6	TRBJ1-1	TGTGCCAGCAGCTTTGGGACAGGCTACACTGAAGCTTTCTTT	CASSFGTGYTEAFF
TRBD1	-	TRBV19	TRBJ1-5	TGTGCCAGTAGCCAGGGGGCGCGGGGTCAGCCCCAGCATTTT	CASSQGARGQPQHF
-	-	TRBV19	TRBJ2-3	TGTGCCAGTAGTGCAACTAGCTCGGCGGCAGATACGCAGTATTTT	CASSATSSAADTQYF
TRBD2	-	TRBV27	TRBJ2-1	TGTGCCAGCAGTTTAGAGACATCACCTAGCGGGAGGGGAGCCTACAATGAGCAGTTCTTC	CASSLETSPSGRGAYNEQFF
TRBD2	-	TRBV6-1	TRBJ2-1	TGTGCCAGCAGTGAACCCGGGACTAGCGGGACGGCACAATTCTTC	CASSEPGTSGTAQFF
-	-	TRBV27	TRBJ2-5	TGTGCCAGCAGTTCCGTCAGGGGCAGGGGCCAAGAGACCCAGTACTTC	CASSSVRGRGQETQYF
-	-	TRBV5-4	TRBJ1-1	TGTGCCAGCAGCTTGGCGAACACTGAAGCTTTCTTT	CASSLANTEAFF
TRBD2	-	TRBV9	TRBJ2-1	TGTGCCAGCAGCCCTAGCGGGAGGGGGAATGAGCAGTTCTTC	CASSPSGRGNEQFF
TRBD2	-	TRBV2	TRBJ2-3	TGTGCCAGCAGCGGGACTAGCGGACGGGGTAGCACAGATACGCAGTATTTT	CASSGTSGRGSTDTQYF
TRBD1	-	TRBV7-3	TRBJ1-1	TGTGCCAGCAGCCCGCACAGGGGCGAAGCTTTCTTT	CASSPHRGEAFF
-	-	TRBV28	TRBJ1-2	TGTGCCAGCAGCAATCGGGACTATGGCTACACCTTC	CASSNRDYGYTF
TRBD2	-	TRBV7-7	TRBJ2-7	TGTGCCAGCAGCAGTCGGACTAGCGGGAGGAGCTTCTACGAGCAGTACTTC	CASSSRTSGRSFYEQYF
-	-	TRBV6-1	TRBJ1-2	TGTGCCAGCAGTGAAGATCTTTGGGGATTTAACTATGGCTACACCTTC	CASSEDLWGFNYGYTF
-	-	TRBV28	TRBJ2-4	TGTGCCAGCAGGCCTGCGGGGAAAAACATTCAGTACTTC	CASRPAGKNIQYF
-	-	TRBV27	TRBJ1-5	TGTGCCAGCAGTTTCGCCAGGGCTGCTAGCAATCAGCCCCAGCATTTT	CASSFARAASNQPQHF
TRBD2	-	TRBV19	TRBJ2-3	TGTGCCAGTAGTACCCGACTAGCTGTCCGCACAGATACGCAGTATTTT	CASSTRLAVRTDTQYF
-	-	TRBV27	TRBJ2-7	TGTGCCAGCAGTTTTCCCGGGCTCCCCTACGAGCAGTACTTC	CASSFPGLPYEQYF
TRBD1	once	TRBV5-1	TRBJ1-3	TGCGCCAGCAGCCAGGGGGTCGGAAGCTCTGGAAACACCATATATTTT	CASSQGVGSSGNTIYF
TRBD2	-	TRBV7-9	TRBJ2-1	TGTGCCAGCAGCTTAAGGGTTAGCGGGAGTTATGAGCAGTTCTTC	CASSLRVSGSYEQFF
TRBD2	-	TRBV5-1	TRBJ2-1	TGCGCCAGCAGCGTGTTAAGCGGGGTAAACAATGAGCAGTTCTTC	CASSVLSGVNNEQFF
-	-	TRBV30	TRBJ1-2	TGTGCCTGGAGTGTCGGTATCTATGGCTACACCTTC	CAWSVGIYGYTF
TRBD1	-	TRBV18	TRBJ1-3	TGTGCCAGCTCACCGCCGGGACAGTGGACCACATATTTT	CASSPPGQWTTYF
TRBD1	-	TRBV5-1	TRBJ2-1	TGCGCCAGCAGCCTAGGGACAGGGGGCATTGAGCAGTTCTTC	CASSLGTGGIEQFF
TRBD1	-	TRBV29-1	TRBJ2-2	TGCAGCGTTGCTTTCGGGACAGGGGATGGCGGGGAGCTGTTTTTT	CSVAFGTGDGGELFF
TRBD1	-	TRBV7-2	TRBJ2-1	TGTGCCAGCAGCTTAGCGACAGGGGGTGGAATGGTGCCGTTCTTC	CASSLATGGGMVPFF
-	-	TRBV5-1	TRBJ2-3	TGCGCCAGCAGCAGGAGCGGGCAAGTAGTTGCGCAGTATTTT	CASSRSGQVVAQYF
TRBD2	once	TRBV9	TRBJ2-2	TGTGCCAGCAGCGTAATTAGCGGGAGCTCCGGGGAGCTGTTTTTT	CASSVISGSSGELFF
-	-	TRBV5-1	TRBJ2-2	TGCGCCAGCACCCTAGCGCAGAACACCGGGAAGCTGTTTTTT	CASTLAQNTGKLFF
-	-	TRBV7-2	TRBJ2-7	TGTGCCAGCAGCTTCAGGAGAAACTACGAGCAGTACTTC	CASSFRRNYEQYF
-	-	TRBV18	TRBJ1-1	TGTGCCAGCTCAATTTCCCCCGAGAACACTGAAGCTTTCTTT	CASSISPENTEAFF
TRBD1	-	TRBV2	TRBJ2-5	TGTGCCAGCAGTGAAGTGACAGGGGTGGAGACCCAGTACTTC	CASSEVTGVETQYF
-	-	TRBV5-5	TRBJ2-2	TGTGCCAGCAGCCCCCGAGGGGCGCCGGATACCGGGGAGCTGTTTTTT	CASSPRGAPDTGELFF
-	-	TRBV21-1	TRBJ2-7	TGTGCCAGCAGCAAAGGGGCAGGGAAAGGAGAGCAGTACTTC	CASSKGAGKGEQYF
-	-	TRBV27	TRBJ2-3	TGTGCCAGCCGAATAACGGGGGCGGATACGCAGTATTTT	CASRITGADTQYF
TRBD1	once	TRBV27	TRBJ2-7	TGTGCCAGCAGTTTTAGGGGGCTTAGAGGCGAGCAGTACTTC	CASSFRGLRGEQYF
TRBD2	-	TRBV29-1	TRBJ2-1	TGCAGCGGCCATGGGTCTAGCGGCTCCTACAATGAGCAGTTCTTC	CSGHGSSGSYNEQFF
-	-	TRBV28	TRBJ2-1	TGTGCCAGCAGTTTAGAGGGGGAGCAGTTCTTC	CASSLEGEQFF
TRBD2	-	TRBV18	TRBJ2-5	TGTGCCAGCTCGCCGACTAGCGGGAGTGAGACCCAGTACTTC	CASSPTSGSETQYF